This is a list of T cell receptor beta chains from one sample in a study of T cells after yellow fever vaccination. TCRdb processed the 5' RACE reads anew with MiXCR; each CDR3 protein has one entry. The sample holds under 600,000 distinct CDR3 sequences, less than 15% seen once. The specimen comprised PBMCs, sampled on the day of the yellow fever booster vaccination. The receptors come from a man younger than 40 who received the YFV17D yellow fever vaccine. CDR3s include the opening cysteine and the closing phenylalanine or tryptophan. A D gene is named only where the DNA matches it firmly. Only some rows state a clone size, as once, few, many or a class for expanded clones.

>TRBV7-6|few|TRBJ1-1|.|13
TGTGCCAGCAGCTTAGGGGTGGCGGGCGAAGCTTTCTTT
CASSLGVAGEAFF
>TRBV25-1|few|TRBJ2-1|.|12
TGTGCCAGCCTGTCGGGGAGGAATGAGCAGTTCTTC
CASLSGRNEQFF
>TRBV18|few|TRBJ2-5|.|15
TGTGCCAGCTCCCCTAGGACAGCAAACAAAGAGACCCAGTACTTC
CASSPRTANKETQYF
>TRBV19|few|TRBJ2-3|.|15
TGTGCCAGTAGTATAGGAGCTAGCGGCACAGATACGCAGTATTTT
CASSIGASGTDTQYF
>TRBV15|.|TRBJ1-4|.|15
TGTGCCACCAGCAGAGAAGGTTCCGGCGATGAAAAACTGTTTTTT
CATSREGSGDEKLFF
>TRBV7-2|few|TRBJ2-7|TRBD2|17
TGTGCCAGCAGCCTCGGGACTAGCGGGACCCTCTCCTACGAGCAGTACTTC
CASSLGTSGTLSYEQYF
>TRBV10-3|.|TRBJ1-1|TRBD1|13
TGTGCCATCGGATGGACAGGGGGGATTGAAGCTTTCTTT
CAIGWTGGIEAFF
>TRBV5-6|many|TRBJ2-3|.|15
TGTGCCAGCAGCTGGAGGCGGCCGGGGGCAGATACGCAGTATTTT
CASSWRRPGADTQYF
>TRBV15|.|TRBJ2-7|TRBD1|14
TGTGCCACCAGCAGATTACAGGGGACCTACGAGCAGTACTTC
CATSRLQGTYEQYF
>TRBV27|few|TRBJ2-1|.|14
TGTGCCAGCAGTTTGAACGTGAACTACAATGAGCAGTTCTTC
CASSLNVNYNEQFF
>TRBV7-2|many|TRBJ2-5|.|14
TGTGCCAGCAGCTTATACGGCCCGCAAGAGACCCAGTACTTC
CASSLYGPQETQYF
>TRBV28|.|TRBJ2-1|TRBD2|14
TGTGCCAGCAGTCCTAGCGGGATGGGGAATGAGCAGTTCTTC
CASSPSGMGNEQFF
>TRBV6-5|few|TRBJ2-7|.|13
TGTGCCAGCAGTTCAGGCCGGGCTCGCGAGCAGTACTTC
CASSSGRAREQYF
>TRBV6-1|few|TRBJ2-7|TRBD1|15
TGTGCCAGCAACTTACCGGGACAGGGGGCACACGAGCAGTACTTC
CASNLPGQGAHEQYF
>TRBV7-2|many|TRBJ2-7|TRBD2|14
TGTGCCAGCAGCTTTTCTAGCGGGAGGGCCCAGCAGTACTTC
CASSFSSGRAQQYF
>TRBV6-6|few|TRBJ2-5|.|10
TGTGCCAGAGTTTGGGAGACCCAGTACTTC
CARVWETQYF
>TRBV30|.|TRBJ1-1|.|15
TGTGCCTGGAGTGTAATTTGGGGCCCGGCCACTGAAGCTTTCTTT
CAWSVIWGPATEAFF
>TRBV20-1|few|TRBJ2-3|.|11
TGCAAGGCTTCTCTCTCCGATACGCAGTATTTT
CKASLSDTQYF
>TRBV6-2/TRBV6-3|few|TRBJ2-1|TRBD2|14
TGTGCCAGCAGTCCGACTAGCGGGAACAATGAGCAGTTCTTC
CASSPTSGNNEQFF
>TRBV19|few|TRBJ2-7|.|15
TGTGCCAGTAGTGAGGCCGGGACTCCTTCCTACGAGCAGTACTTC
CASSEAGTPSYEQYF
>TRBV19|.|TRBJ2-7|TRBD2|16
TGTGCCAGCCGAGCAACGGGGACTAGCGGAGGGTACGAGCAGTACTTC
CASRATGTSGGYEQYF
>TRBV20-1|.|TRBJ2-7|TRBD2|13
TGCAGTGCCCCAGCGGGAGGGCCATACGAGCAGTACTTC
CSAPAGGPYEQYF
>TRBV3-1|.|TRBJ2-5|TRBD2|15
TGTGCCAGCAGCCCGGGACTAGCCGCCGCGGAGACCCAGTACTTC
CASSPGLAAAETQYF
>TRBV5-1|.|TRBJ1-5|TRBD1|14
TGCGCCAGCGCACCGGGACAGGGCAATCAGCCCCAGCATTTT
CASAPGQGNQPQHF
>TRBV14|.|TRBJ2-1|.|12
TGTGCCAGCAGCCAAGATCTGCGTGAGCAGTTCTTC
CASSQDLREQFF
>TRBV18|.|TRBJ2-5|.|16
TGTGCCAGCTCACCACGCGGCGAGGGGGGCAGAGAGACCCAGTACTTC
CASSPRGEGGRETQYF
>TRBV3-1|.|TRBJ2-1|TRBD2|21
TGTGCCAGCAGCCAAGAGATCGGGACTAGCGAGACGCGTGCCTCCTACAATGAGCAGTTCTTC
CASSQEIGTSETRASYNEQFF
>TRBV12-3/TRBV12-4|.|TRBJ2-7|TRBD2|13
TGTGCCAGCAGGGAGGCGGGAGGGTACGAGCAGTACTTC
CASREAGGYEQYF